This entry lists 25 T cell receptor beta chains sequenced from one sample in a study of T-cell reconstitution after alpha-beta-depleted transplantation in children. A TCRbeta library incorporating unique molecular identifiers was prepared. TCRdb re-analysed the PCR reads in MiXCR, keeping a single row per CDR3 protein. The sample consists of about 540,000 distinct CDR3 sequences, approximately 20% of them appearing once. Sequencing was performed on PBMCs from the stem cell graft donor, taken from the stem cell graft. Source of these receptors: a human donor who donated a stem cell graft to a child with acute lymphoblastic leukemia.

This clonotype occurred many times. This chain uses TRBV7-3 with TRBJ2-3; D uncertain. Trimming cost V 6 bases and J 3 bases, with 13 bases left between them. CDR1 is SGHTA and CDR2 is FQGTGA in the germline V gene. CDR3 length: 14 residues. CDR3 protein: CASSLAFSTDTQYF. For the CDR3, the DNA is TGTGCCAGCAGTCTCGCCTTTTCTACAGATACGCAGTATTTT.

The V and J genes are TRBV5-1 and TRBJ1-1; no firm D call. V gave up 4 bases and J gave up 8 bases, with 3 bases separating them. From germline, CDR1 is SGHRS and CDR2 YFSETQ. The CDR3 is made up of 9 amino acids. CDR3 nucleotide sequence: TGCGCCAGCAGCGGAGAAGCTTTCTTT. Translating it yields CASSGEAFF.

The chain links TRBV19 to TRBJ2-3; D unresolved. CDR1 and CDR2 from the germline V gene are LNHDA and SQIVND (reference sequence). With 3 bases removed from V and 2 bases from J, the gap between germline ends came to 9 bases. The CDR3 spans 14 residues. The CDR3 nucleotides are TGTGCCAGTAGTATTCGCGGAAACACAGATACGCAGTATTTT. Protein product: CASSIRGNTDTQYF.

Only a few counts were recorded for this clonotype. V usage is TRBV7-9 and J usage is TRBJ1-3, with D unclear. CDR3 length equals 16 residues. The germline V gene encodes CDR1 SEHNR and CDR2 FQNEAQ (reference sequence). Trimming took off 2 bases at V and 0 bases at J, with 11 bases between the two ends. CDR3 loop: CASSLTTASSGNTIYF. CDR3 bases: TGTGCCAGCAGCTTAACAACGGCGTCCTCTGGAAACACCATATATTTT.

Ten or more counts support this clonotype. The chain carries TRBV4-1 and TRBJ2-7; D may be TRBD2 (5 bases). Germline loops: CDR1 MGHRA, CDR2 YSYEKL. V was clipped by 3 bases and J by 2 bases, with 11 bases between them. The CDR3 length is 14 residues. The chain's CDR3 is CASSHAGDPYEQYF. The DNA for the CDR3 is TGCGCCAGCAGCCATGCGGGTGACCCCTACGAGCAGTACTTC.

The DNA for the CDR3 is TGCGCCAGCAGCGATGAGTACGGAGAAGAGCAGTACTTC. Translated: CASSDEYGEEQYF. V and J are TRBV5-1 and TRBJ2-7; D gene uncertain. The CDR3 loop spans 13 amino acids. Germline-derived CDR1 and CDR2 are SGHRS and YFSETQ. V lost 4 bases and J 7 bases, leaving 15 bases between the germline ends. The entire variable domain, with the rest obtained from reference TRBV5-1 and TRBJ2-7, is as follows: KAGVTQTPRYLIKTRGQQVTLSCSPISGHRSVSWYQQTPGQGLQFLFEYFSETQRNKGNFPGRFSGRQFSNSRSEMNVSTLELGDSALYLCASSDEYGEEQYFGPGTRLTVT.

The chain employs TRBV6-2 or TRBV6-3 and TRBJ2-7; possibly TRBD1 or TRBD2 for D (6 bases each). CDR1 and CDR2 from the germline V gene are MNHEY and SVGEGT. The CDR3 runs 14 residues. Trimming removed 5 bases at V and 4 bases at J, with 15 bases between. CDR3 DNA sequence: TGTGCCAGCAGTCCTTCGGGGGCGAGGTACGAGCAGTACTTC. Amino acids: CASSPSGARYEQYF.

The J gene is TRBJ2-1, the V gene TRBV5-1; D ambiguous. V lost 0 bases and J lost 8, with 12 bases in between. Germline V gives CDR1 SGHRS, CDR2 YFSETQ. The CDR3 sequence is 14 residues long. CDR3 sequence reads: CASSLELVTHEQFF. In DNA form, the CDR3 reads TGCGCCAGCAGCTTGGAACTGGTAACGCATGAGCAGTTCTTC.

The chain has TRBV29-1 and TRBJ2-5; D is undetermined. Germline values: CDR1 SQVTM, CDR2 ANQGSEA. V gave up 5 bases and J gave up 4 bases, with 11 bases separating them. There are 12 residues in the CDR3. The CDR3 region is CSVHKIGETQYF. Written as DNA, the CDR3 is TGCAGCGTTCACAAAATCGGAGAGACCCAGTACTTC.

This clonotype was seen a handful of times. J is TRBJ2-5 and V is TRBV24-1; D remains ambiguous. Germline V gene lookup returns CDR1 KGHDR and CDR2 SFDVKD. Trimming took off 0 bases at V and 5 bases at J, with 12 bases between the two ends. The CDR3 consists of 15 residues. The chain's CDR3 is CATSDLKGPAETQYF. As DNA, the CDR3 is TGTGCCACCAGTGATTTGAAGGGCCCGGCGGAGACCCAGTACTTC.

The V and J genes are TRBV7-9 and TRBJ2-7, with D perhaps TRBD2 (5 bases). The CDR3 has 15 residues. From germline, CDR1 is SEHNR and CDR2 FQNEAQ (reference sequence). Trimming removed 5 bases at V and 4 bases at J, with 18 bases between. CDR3 amino acids: CASSPKGGSGYEQYF. The CDR3 DNA reads as TGTGCCAGCAGCCCGAAGGGTGGGTCGGGATACGAGCAGTACTTC.

This clonotype has more than one count but fewer than ten. The chain couples TRBV3-1 to TRBJ1-1, with 9 bases fitting TRBD1. V was clipped by 4 bases and J by 2 bases; unmatched bases: 5. The CDR3 extends over 15 amino acids. Looked up from germline, CDR1 is LGHDT and CDR2 is YNNKEL (reference sequence). CDR3 sequence (DNA): TGTGCCAGCAGCCCCCGGGACAGGGTTAACACTGAAGCTTTCTTT. Translating it yields CASSPRDRVNTEAFF.

The chain uses TRBV7-9 and TRBJ2-7; 11 nucleotides agree with TRBD1. CDR3 length: 16 residues. The ends lost 4 bases at V and 5 bases at J; junction bases unmatched: 10. In germline, CDR1 is SEHNR, CDR2 FQNEAQ (reference sequence). CDR3 sequence reads: CASSSGQGALRDEQYF. CDR3 nucleotides: TGTGCCAGCAGCTCAGGACAGGGGGCGCTACGGGACGAGCAGTACTTC.

This clonotype was observed a few times. The chain joins TRBV19 to TRBJ2-2; tentatively, D is TRBD1 (5 bases). V was shortened by 9 bases and J by 8 bases, with 22 bases between the two germline ends. The CDR3 consists of 15 residues. Germline V gene sequence: CDR1 LNHDA, CDR2 SQIVND (reference sequence). For the CDR3, the DNA is TGTGCCAGAACGAGAAAAAAATGCCCAGGGGGGGAGCTGTTTTTT. This encodes CARTRKKCPGGELFF.

Remarks on this clonotype: A junction boundary mismatches the germline segment, possibly from a read error. V gene TRBV12-3 or TRBV12-4 combines with J gene TRBJ2-1; D unclear. The CDR3 consists of 14 residues. The CDR3, as DNA: TGTGCCAGCAGTCCTAGAACAGTCTACAATGGGCAGTTCTTC. It encodes CASSPRTVYNGQFF.

This clonotype was seen more than once but under ten times. This chain connects TRBV27 to TRBJ2-3; the D gene is possibly TRBD1 (5 bases). V lost 3 bases and J lost 0, with 10 bases in between. The CDR3 has 15 amino acids. Germline V gene data show CDR1 as MNHEY and CDR2 as SMNVEV (reference sequence). CDR3 loop: CASSLSRASTDTQYF. The DNA for the CDR3 is TGTGCCAGCAGTTTGTCCAGGGCGAGCACAGATACGCAGTATTTT.

This chain joins TRBV11-2 and TRBJ2-7, with 7 positions matching TRBD2. Losses at the gene ends were 5 bases for V and 0 bases for J; bases not matched to a gene: 10. Germline V gene sequence: CDR1 SGHAT, CDR2 FQNNGV. The CDR3 is made up of 16 amino acids. The CDR3 nucleotides read TGTGCCAGCAGCCGATCGACTAGCCCCATCTCCTACGAGCAGTACTTC. This gives the protein CASSRSTSPISYEQYF. Looking up the rest from reference TRBV11-2 and TRBJ2-7 gives the full variable domain: EAGVAQSPRYKIIEKRQSVAFWCNPISGHATLYWYQQILGQGPKLLIQFQNNGVVDDSQLPKDRFSAERLKGVDSTLKIQPAKLEDSAVYLCASSRSTSPISYEQYFGPGTRLTVT.

This clonotype was counted a few times. The chain links TRBV5-1 to TRBJ2-3, with 10 nucleotides matching TRBD2. Germline CDR1 and CDR2: SGHRS and YFSETQ. The CDR3 totals 15 residues. V lost 3 bases to trimming and J lost 2 bases; unmatched junction nucleotides: 3. Here the CDR3 reads CASSWLAGVTDTQYF. The CDR3 coding sequence is TGCGCCAGCAGCTGGCTAGCGGGAGTCACAGATACGCAGTATTTT.

The V gene is TRBV7-6, the J gene TRBJ1-5; 7 bases map to TRBD1. The germline V gene encodes CDR1 SGHVS and CDR2 FNYEAQ. J lost 2 bases, V lost 5 bases, and 12 bases had no gene match. The CDR3 has 17 residues. The CDR3 loop reads CASSPTFRGKGNQPQHF. For the CDR3, the DNA is TGTGCCAGCAGCCCCACGTTCAGGGGGAAAGGCAATCAGCCCCAGCATTTT.

The sample holds a few counts of this clonotype. The J gene is TRBJ1-2, the V gene TRBV18; 8 positions match TRBD1. The V gene end was trimmed by 6 bases and the J gene end by 8 bases; junction bases not matched to a gene: 8. The germline V gene has CDR1 KGHSH and CDR2 LQKENI. The CDR3 has 13 residues. The CDR3: CASSPGQGRGYTF. The CDR3 DNA is TGTGCCAGCTCTCCTGGACAGGGACGGGGCTACACCTTC.

This chain joins TRBV7-9 and TRBJ2-5, with D perhaps matching TRBD1 or TRBD2 (5 bases each). The germline gives CDR1 SEHNR, CDR2 FQNEAQ (reference sequence). The CDR3 totals 15 residues. V was pared by 5 bases and J by 2 bases, with 15 bases between. The chain's CDR3 is CASSPRGVGQETQYF. Here the CDR3 DNA reads TGTGCCAGCAGCCCCCGAGGGGTCGGGCAAGAGACCCAGTACTTC.

The chain couples TRBV7-3 to TRBJ2-7, with 7 bases identical to TRBD2. The CDR3 consists of 14 residues. In germline, CDR1 is SGHTA, CDR2 FQGTGA. J lost 2 bases, V lost 3 bases, and 4 bases had no gene match. CDR3 nucleotide sequence: TGTGCCAGCAGCTTCGGACTAGATCCCTACGAGCAGTACTTC. Translated, it gives CASSFGLDPYEQYF.

J is TRBJ1-5 and V is TRBV2; D unresolved. Germline V lookup: CDR1 SNHLY, CDR2 FYNNEI. The CDR3 is 14 amino acids. V lost 8 bases and J 2 bases, leaving 13 bases between the germline ends. The CDR3 nucleotides are TGTGCCAGCGGGAGGGAGTCGGGCAATCAGCCCCAGCATTTT. Amino acid sequence: CASGRESGNQPQHF.

This clonotype was observed a handful of times. This chain connects TRBV29-1 to TRBJ2-6; possibly TRBD2 for D (6 bases). Germline V lookup: CDR1 SQVTM, CDR2 ANQGSEA. CDR3 length equals 14 residues. Trimming removed 4 bases from V and 4 bases from J, with 11 bases in between. The CDR3 nucleotides read TGCAGCGTTGGCCGGGGGACCGGGGCCAACGTCCTGACTTTC. It is translated as CSVGRGTGANVLTF.

In its sample, this clonotype was seen a few times. The rearrangement links TRBV25-1 to TRBJ2-1; 7 bases map to TRBD1. The V gene end was trimmed by 4 bases and the J gene end by 4 bases; junction bases not matched to a gene: 13. The CDR3 sequence is 17 residues long. From germline, CDR1 is MGHDK and CDR2 SYGVNS. CDR3 region: CASSGEVSDRPYNEQFF. The CDR3 DNA is TGTGCCAGCAGTGGTGAAGTTTCGGACAGGCCGTACAATGAGCAGTTCTTC.